One and the same sample provided the 23 T cell receptor beta chains below, sequenced in a study of shared clonotypes between healthy human individuals. The protocol was immunoSEQ multiplex PCR, while the TCRdb copy is restricted to in-frame clones and leaves out a portion. Of some 900,000 clones in the sample, over 60% were seen once. Sequencing was done on a sample of memory CD4+ T cells sorted from blood. Described subset: CD45RA-negative fraction. The receptors shown here come from a man aged 18 to 29 in good health.

This chain uses TRBV6-1 with TRBJ1-5; 10 bases match TRBD1. V lost 2 bases to trimming and J lost 1 base; unmatched junction nucleotides: 11. Germline CDR1 reads MNHNS; CDR2 reads SASEGT. There are 19 residues in the CDR3. The DNA of the CDR3 is TGTGCCAGCAGTGAAAGATTAACGGACAGGGGGGTAAGCAATCAGCCCCAGCATTTT. Its protein is CASSERLTDRGVSNQPQHF.

CDR3: CASSRIAGPTYNEQFF. The CDR3 coding sequence is TGTGCCAGCAGCCGGATAGCGGGTCCGACCTACAATGAGCAGTTCTTC. The chain has TRBV7-8 and TRBJ2-1; 7 bases align to TRBD2. The length of the CDR3 is 16 residues. The V and J ends lost 5 bases and 2 bases, in that order; junction bases with no gene match: 9. Per germline, CDR1 SGHVS and CDR2 FQNEAQ.

CDR3 DNA sequence: TGTGCCAGCAGTCATAGCGGGACAGGGGCTGGCTACACCTTC. This gives the protein CASSHSGTGAGYTF. The rearrangement joins TRBV7-9 to TRBJ1-2, with 10 bases matching TRBD1. Germline-derived CDR1 and CDR2 are SEHNR and FQNEAQ (reference sequence). The V and J ends lost 6 bases and 7 bases, in that order; junction bases with no gene match: 8. The CDR3 is made up of 14 amino acids.

As DNA, the CDR3 is TGCGCCAGCACTGGGACAATCTCTGGAAACACCATATATTTT. The encoded protein is CASTGTISGNTIYF. V is TRBV10-2 and J is TRBJ1-3, with a tentative D call TRBD1 (6 bases). There are 14 residues in the CDR3. Germline V lookup: CDR1 WSHSY, CDR2 SAAADI. V lost 7 bases and J lost 0, with 10 bases in between.

The V call is TRBV7-9, the J call TRBJ2-2, with D uncertain. The ends were cut back, 5 bases at V and 6 bases at J, with 7 bases in the middle. Germline assignment: CDR1 SEHNR and CDR2 FQNEAQ (reference sequence). The CDR3 is made up of 12 amino acids. The CDR3 sequence: CASSPDPGELFF. The CDR3 DNA reads as TGTGCCAGCAGCCCAGACCCCGGGGAGCTGTTTTTT.

The rearrangement links TRBV2 to TRBJ2-7; TRBD2 matches 8 bases. V dropped 8 bases and J dropped 7; count of bases not matched to a gene: 10. Germline values: CDR1 SNHLY, CDR2 FYNNEI. The CDR3 sequence is 13 residues long. The CDR3 sequence is CASLAGRSGEQYF. CDR3 nucleotide sequence: TGTGCCAGCTTAGCGGGAAGATCTGGGGAGCAGTACTTC.

This clone turned up a few times. The chain has TRBV2 and TRBJ1-4; 9 bases match TRBD1. Per germline, CDR1 SNHLY and CDR2 FYNNEI. The V segment lost 6 bases and the J segment 5 bases; nucleotides outside the gene matches: 7. The CDR3 totals 15 residues. CDR3 amino acids: CASSGTGSPNEKLFF. The CDR3, as DNA: TGTGCCAGCAGCGGGACAGGGTCCCCAAATGAAAAACTGTTTTTT.

Comments on this clone: It may be a read error: a sequence one base away is much more abundant. The same CDR3 also results from other DNA sequences found in this sample. V gene TRBV5-4 combines with J gene TRBJ2-5; D unclear. The ends were cut back, 2 bases at V and 5 bases at J, with 7 bases in the middle. The CDR3 has 12 amino acids. Germline CDR1 and CDR2: SGHNT and YYREEE (reference sequence). CDR3 residues: CASSLDGETQYF. The CDR3 DNA reads as TGTGCCAGCAGCTTAGATGGGGAGACCCAGTACTTC.

This clone was observed a single time. The rearrangement uses TRBV6-1 and TRBJ1-5; a possible D gene is TRBD1 (6 bases). CDR3 length: 15 residues. Between the trimmed V and J ends, which lost 0 bases and 6 bases, there was a span of 12 bases. The germline gives CDR1 MNHNS, CDR2 SASEGT. The CDR3 loop reads CASSEALQGRQPQHF. CDR3 sequence (DNA): TGTGCCAGCAGTGAAGCGCTACAGGGTCGTCAGCCCCAGCATTTT.

The chain links TRBV6-1 to TRBJ1-5, with D maybe TRBD1 (5 bases). Deletions cut 0 bases from V and 9 bases from J, with 18 bases between. Looked up from germline, CDR1 is MNHNS and CDR2 is SASEGT. The CDR3 totals 16 residues. CDR3 nucleotides: TGTGCCAGCAGTGAAGCGTCACAGGTCCTTACTTGGCCCCAGCATTTT. Translated: CASSEASQVLTWPQHF.

The chain couples TRBV30 to TRBJ2-7, with TRBD1 matching 7 bases. Trimming at V came to 2 bases and at J to 2 bases, leaving 6 bases not matched to a gene. This CDR3 spans 14 amino acids. Germline assignment: CDR1 GTSNPN and CDR2 SVGIG (reference sequence). CDR3 protein: CAWSRQGKTYEQYF. DNA for the CDR3: TGTGCCTGGAGTCGACAGGGTAAGACCTACGAGCAGTACTTC.

This chain links TRBV7-3 with TRBJ2-1, with D possibly matching TRBD2 (6 bases). CDR1 and CDR2 (germline): SGHTA, FQGTGA. This CDR3 comprises 13 residues. With 6 bases removed from V and 4 bases from J, the gap between germline ends came to 10 bases. The CDR3 DNA follows: TGTGCCAGCAGGGTAGCGGCGTACAATGAGCAGTTCTTC. This codes for CASRVAAYNEQFF.

The table lists this clone with a few counts. V and J are TRBV10-3 and TRBJ1-4; no clear D. This CDR3 spans 15 amino acids. The germline V gene encodes CDR1 ENHRY and CDR2 SYGVKD. The ends were cut back, 0 bases at V and 7 bases at J, with 12 bases in the middle. The CDR3 is CAISESGGSSEKLFF. CDR3 in DNA: TGTGCCATCAGTGAGTCGGGAGGGTCTAGTGAAAAACTGTTTTTT.

V is TRBV4-2 and J is TRBJ2-1; 8 bases match TRBD2. V lost 1 base and J lost 4; bases outside the gene matches: 12. Germline CDR1 and CDR2: LGHNA and YNFKEQ. The CDR3 extends over 18 amino acids. CDR3 nucleotides: TGTGCCAGCAGCCAAGTAGCCTTTGGCGGGGGGCCTTACAATGAGCAGTTCTTC. It specifies CASSQVAFGGGPYNEQFF.

This rearrangement joins TRBV7-3 to TRBJ1-6; 7 bases align to TRBD1. J gave up 6 bases and V 4 bases, and 3 bases lay outside the gene matches. This CDR3 spans 14 amino acids. Per the germline V gene, CDR1 is SGHTA and CDR2 is FQGTGA. The CDR3: CASSSQGGNSPLHF. The DNA for the CDR3 is TGTGCCAGCAGCTCCCAGGGGGGTAATTCACCCCTCCACTTT.

This chain links TRBV2 with TRBJ2-7, with 13 bases fitting TRBD2. CDR1 and CDR2 from the germline V gene are SNHLY and FYNNEI. The CDR3 runs to 16 residues. The ends lost 6 bases at V and 3 bases at J; junction bases unmatched: 8. CDR3 bases: TGTGCCAGCAGACAAGGGACTAGCGGGGCCCACTACGAGCAGTACTTC. This translates into CASRQGTSGAHYEQYF.

This clone was recorded many times. The chain links TRBV14 to TRBJ2-3; D remains ambiguous. The CDR3 consists of 12 residues. V lost 3 bases, J lost 5 bases, and 6 bases lay in between. CDR1 is SGHDN, CDR2 FVKESK, per germline. CDR3 DNA: TGTGCCAGCAGCCAGGGAAGAGATACGCAGTATTTT. Its translation is CASSQGRDTQYF.

This chain uses TRBV6-4 with TRBJ2-5; the match to TRBD1 covers 12 bases. The germline V gene encodes CDR1 MRHNA and CDR2 SNTAGT. The junction had 9 bases not matched to a gene; V was cut back by 0 bases and J by 4 bases. The CDR3 extends over 18 amino acids. CDR3 amino acids: CASSDSEGQGARPETQYF. The DNA of the CDR3 is TGTGCCAGCAGTGACTCAGAGGGACAGGGGGCGAGGCCAGAGACCCAGTACTTC.

The chain carries TRBV6-5 and TRBJ2-7; 10 bases match TRBD1. Germline-derived CDR1 and CDR2 are MNHEY and SVGAGI. The CDR3 loop spans 15 amino acids. V shed 7 bases and J 4 bases; nucleotides not matched to a gene: 10. CDR3 region: CASTWVGTGAYEQYF. The DNA of the CDR3 is TGTGCCAGCACCTGGGTGGGGACAGGGGCTTACGAGCAGTACTTC.

In nucleotides, the CDR3 is TGTGCCAGTAGGCCCGGACTTGGTGGGAACACTGAAGCTTTCTTT. Its protein product is CASRPGLGGNTEAFF. This chain uses TRBV19 with TRBJ1-1, with no clear D. The CDR3 contains 15 residues. CDR1 is LNHDA and CDR2 is SQIVND in the germline V gene (reference sequence). Trimming shortened V by 6 bases and J by 1 base, and 15 bases separated the two germline ends.

The genes are TRBV5-4 and TRBJ1-5, with D unresolved. Germline CDR1 SGHNT, CDR2 YYREEE (reference sequence). The V and J ends lost 0 bases and 7 bases respectively, with 5 bases between them. There are 12 residues in the CDR3. The CDR3 nucleotides are TGTGCCAGCAGCTTGGATCAACAGCCCCAGCATTTT. Translated: CASSLDQQPQHF.

The chain recombines TRBV7-9 with TRBJ2-7; no clear D gene. V dropped 0 bases and J dropped 5 bases, with 2 bases sitting between them. In germline, CDR1 is SEHNR, CDR2 FQNEAQ (reference sequence). This CDR3 region has 11 residues. The CDR3 DNA reads TGTGCCAGCAGCTTAGCGGACGAGCAGTACTTC. Its protein product is CASSLADEQYF.

V is TRBV11-3 and J is TRBJ2-7; D not certain. Germline CDR1 is SGHNT and CDR2 is YENEEA. The CDR3 consists of 13 residues. Trimming removed 3 bases from V and 7 bases from J, with 13 bases in between. The CDR3 nucleotides are TGTGCCAGCAGCTTCGGCCCCCAAAGGGAGCAGTACTTC. Translation gives CASSFGPQREQYF.